This T cell receptor (beta chain) was captured in a study of blood T cells in healthy people across ages. The CDR3 runs to 15 residues. Trimming cost V 4 bases and J 0 bases, with 11 bases left between them. Germline CDR1 reads SGHTA; CDR2 reads FQGNSA. Then a second PCR, running roughly 6 to 12 cycles, was carried out with a sample-barcoded 5' primer and a J-beta primer mix. TCRdb passed the 5' RACE reads through MiXCR, listing each CDR3 protein once. The table includes about 1.4 million distinct CDR3 sequences, approximately 60% detected once. The V and J genes are TRBV7-2 and TRBJ2-3, with D perhaps TRBD2 (6 bases). What was sequenced was blood. This receptor was taken from a man aged 18-30 years in good health. The CDR3 is CASSSVLASTDTQYF. The CDR3 DNA reads as TGTGCCAGCAGCTCCGTACTAGCTAGCACAGATACGCAGTATTTT.